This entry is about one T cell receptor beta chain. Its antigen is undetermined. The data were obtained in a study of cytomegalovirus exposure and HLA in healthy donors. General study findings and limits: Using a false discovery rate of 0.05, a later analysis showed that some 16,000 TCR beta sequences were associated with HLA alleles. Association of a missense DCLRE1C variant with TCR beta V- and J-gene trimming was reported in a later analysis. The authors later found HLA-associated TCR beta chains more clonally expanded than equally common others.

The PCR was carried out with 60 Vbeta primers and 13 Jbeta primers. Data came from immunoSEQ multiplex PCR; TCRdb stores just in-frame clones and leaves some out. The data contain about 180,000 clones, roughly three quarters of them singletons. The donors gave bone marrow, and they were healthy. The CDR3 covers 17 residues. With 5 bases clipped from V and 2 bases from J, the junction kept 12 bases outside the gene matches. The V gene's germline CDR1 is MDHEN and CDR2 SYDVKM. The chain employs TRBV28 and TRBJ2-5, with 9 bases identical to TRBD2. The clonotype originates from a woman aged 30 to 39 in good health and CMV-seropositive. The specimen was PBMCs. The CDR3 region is CASSLGVGAGGQETQYF. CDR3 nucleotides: TGTGCCAGCAGTCTCGGCGTTGGGGCGGGGGGGCAAGAGACCCAGTACTTC.